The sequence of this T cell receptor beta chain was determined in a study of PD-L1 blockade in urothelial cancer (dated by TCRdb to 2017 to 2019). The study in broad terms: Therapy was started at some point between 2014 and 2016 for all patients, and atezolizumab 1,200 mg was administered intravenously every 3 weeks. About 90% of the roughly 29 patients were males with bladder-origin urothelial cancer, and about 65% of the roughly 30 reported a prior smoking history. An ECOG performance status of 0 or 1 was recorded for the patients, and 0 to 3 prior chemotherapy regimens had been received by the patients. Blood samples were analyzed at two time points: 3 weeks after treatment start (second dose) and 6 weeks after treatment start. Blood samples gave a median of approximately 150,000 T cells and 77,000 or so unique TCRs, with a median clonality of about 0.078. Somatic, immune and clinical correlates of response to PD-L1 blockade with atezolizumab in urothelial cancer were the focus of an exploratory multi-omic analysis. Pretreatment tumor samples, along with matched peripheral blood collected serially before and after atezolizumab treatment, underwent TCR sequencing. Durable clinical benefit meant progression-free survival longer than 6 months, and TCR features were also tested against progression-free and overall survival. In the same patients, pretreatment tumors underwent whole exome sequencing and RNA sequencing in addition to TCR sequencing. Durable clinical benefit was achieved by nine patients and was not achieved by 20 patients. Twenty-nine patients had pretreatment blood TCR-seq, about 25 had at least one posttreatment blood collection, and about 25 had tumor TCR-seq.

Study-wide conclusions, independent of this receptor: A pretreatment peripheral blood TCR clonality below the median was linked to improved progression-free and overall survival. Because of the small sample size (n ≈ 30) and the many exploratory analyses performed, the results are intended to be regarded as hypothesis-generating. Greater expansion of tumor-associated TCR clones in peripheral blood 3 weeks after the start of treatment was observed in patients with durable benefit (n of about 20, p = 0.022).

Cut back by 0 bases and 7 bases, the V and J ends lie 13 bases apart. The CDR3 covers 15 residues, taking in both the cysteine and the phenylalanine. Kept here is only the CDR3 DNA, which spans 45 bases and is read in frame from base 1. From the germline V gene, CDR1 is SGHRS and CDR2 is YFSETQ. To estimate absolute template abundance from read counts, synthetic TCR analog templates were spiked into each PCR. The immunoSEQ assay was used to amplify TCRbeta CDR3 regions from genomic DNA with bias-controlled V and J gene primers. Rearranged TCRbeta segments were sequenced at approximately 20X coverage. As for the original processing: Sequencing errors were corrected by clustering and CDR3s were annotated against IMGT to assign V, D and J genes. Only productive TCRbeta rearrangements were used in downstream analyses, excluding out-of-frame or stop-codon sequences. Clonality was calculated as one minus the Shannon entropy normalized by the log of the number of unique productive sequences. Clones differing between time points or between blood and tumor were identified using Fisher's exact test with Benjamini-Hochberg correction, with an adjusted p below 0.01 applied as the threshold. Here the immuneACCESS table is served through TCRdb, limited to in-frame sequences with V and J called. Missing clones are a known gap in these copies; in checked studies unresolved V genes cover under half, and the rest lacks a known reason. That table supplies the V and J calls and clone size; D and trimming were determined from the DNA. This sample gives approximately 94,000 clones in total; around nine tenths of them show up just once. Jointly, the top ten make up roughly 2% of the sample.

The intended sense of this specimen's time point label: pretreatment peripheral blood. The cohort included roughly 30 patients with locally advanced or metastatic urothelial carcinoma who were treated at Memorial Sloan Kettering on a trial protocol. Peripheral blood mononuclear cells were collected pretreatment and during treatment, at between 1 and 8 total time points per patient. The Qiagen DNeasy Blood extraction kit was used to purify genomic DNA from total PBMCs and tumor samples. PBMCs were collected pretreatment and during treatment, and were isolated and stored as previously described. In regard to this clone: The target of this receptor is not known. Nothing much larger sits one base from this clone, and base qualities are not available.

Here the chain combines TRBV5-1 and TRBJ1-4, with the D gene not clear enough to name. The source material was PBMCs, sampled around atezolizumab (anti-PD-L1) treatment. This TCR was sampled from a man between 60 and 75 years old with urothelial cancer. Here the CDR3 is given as CASSLVGGIGEKLFF. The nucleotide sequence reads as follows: TGCGCCAGCAGCTTGGTGGGAGGGATTGGTGAAAAACTGTTTTTT. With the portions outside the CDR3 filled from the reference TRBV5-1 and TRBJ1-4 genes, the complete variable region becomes KAGVTQTPRYLIKTRGQQVTLSCSPISGHRSVSWYQQTPGQGLQFLFEYFSETQRNKGNFPGRFSGRQFSNSRSEMNVSTLELGDSALYLCASSLVGGIGEKLFFGSGTQLSVL.